Listed here are 22 T cell receptor beta chains from one sample, sequenced in a study of naive and memory T cell subsets. An equimolar mix of two oligonucleotides served as the beta constant-region primer for TRBC1 and TRBC2. TCRdb reanalysed the UMI-ligation and nested PCR reads using MiXCR and keeps one entry per CDR3 protein. The table lists around 90,000 distinct CDR3 sequences, roughly 7% of them singletons. The specimen sequenced was central memory CD4+ T cells from blood. The receptors were sampled from a human donor in good health.

Many counts were recorded for this clonotype. The rearrangement uses TRBV19 and TRBJ2-1, with TRBD2 matching 15 bases. CDR1 LNHDA and CDR2 SQIVND come from the germline V gene (reference sequence). The CDR3 has 16 amino acids. V trimming: 4 bases; J trimming: 6 bases; junction bases outside the gene matches: 4. The CDR3 reads CASSTPGLAGGNEQFF. CDR3 nucleotide sequence: TGTGCCAGTAGTACGCCGGGACTAGCGGGGGGCAATGAGCAGTTCTTC.

Many counts were recorded for this clonotype. The chain employs TRBV20-1 and TRBJ1-3, with TRBD1 identical over 8 bases. From germline, CDR1 is DFQATT and CDR2 SNEGSKA (reference sequence). The V and J ends lost 5 bases and 4 bases, in that order; junction bases with no gene match: 4. The CDR3 consists of 13 residues. The DNA of the CDR3 is TGCAGTGCTCGGACAGGGCAAGGAAACACCATATATTTT. Its translation is CSARTGQGNTIYF.

There are a few counts of this clonotype. The J gene is TRBJ2-5, the V gene TRBV7-2; D could derive from TRBD1 or TRBD2 (5 bases each). CDR1 and CDR2 (germline): SGHTA, FQGNSA. The CDR3 contains 14 residues. Trimming shortened V by 3 bases and J by 5 bases, and 13 bases separated the two germline ends. The CDR3 region is CASSLGRDVETQYF. The CDR3 nucleotides are TGTGCCAGCAGCTTGGGCCGGGACGTGGAGACCCAGTACTTC.

This clonotype was seen a few times. V is TRBV3-1 and J is TRBJ1-5, with D possibly matching TRBD1 (5 bases). Germline CDR1 and CDR2: LGHDT and YNNKEL (reference sequence). This CDR3 spans 15 amino acids. V lost 1 base and J 0 bases, leaving 7 bases between the germline ends. CDR3 coding DNA: TGTGCCAGCAGCCAAGGGACACTTAGCAATCAGCCCCAGCATTTT. It yields the protein CASSQGTLSNQPQHF.

The rearrangement uses TRBV7-2 and TRBJ2-7; 10 nucleotides align to TRBD2. V trimming: 2 bases; J trimming: 4 bases; junction bases outside the gene matches: 5. Germline lookup yields CDR1 SGHTA and CDR2 FQGNSA. The CDR3 spans 15 residues. CDR3: CASSLTRTSGYEQYF. CDR3 coding DNA: TGTGCCAGCAGCTTAACGAGGACTAGCGGATACGAGCAGTACTTC.

The rearrangement joins TRBV4-3 to TRBJ1-6, with 11 bases lining up with TRBD1. The germline gives CDR1 LGHNA, CDR2 YSLEER. This CDR3 region has 16 residues. The ends lost 0 bases at V and 9 bases at J; junction bases unmatched: 4. The CDR3 sequence is CASSQDGTGGTSPLHF. CDR3 in DNA: TGCGCCAGCAGCCAAGACGGGACAGGGGGTACTTCACCCCTCCACTTT.

This clonotype was detected only a few times. The chain combines TRBV2 with TRBJ1-2; perhaps TRBD1 as D (6 bases). Germline CDR1 reads SNHLY; CDR2 reads FYNNEI. V was clipped by 5 bases and J by 8 bases, with 24 bases between them. The CDR3 is made up of 16 amino acids. CDR3 DNA sequence: TGTGCCAGCAGTAGGGGGACTGACTCCTTGACTAGCGGCTACACCTTC. It yields the protein CASSRGTDSLTSGYTF.

This clonotype has more than one count but fewer than ten. The gene calls are TRBV28 and TRBJ1-1; tentative D call: TRBD1 (5 bases). Between the trimmed V and J ends, which lost 4 bases and 4 bases, there was a span of 13 bases. Per germline, CDR1 MDHEN and CDR2 SYDVKM. The CDR3 spans 14 residues. The CDR3 region is CASSSVVQGTEAFF. The CDR3 nucleotides are TGTGCCAGCAGTTCAGTAGTCCAGGGCACTGAAGCTTTCTTT.

The chain has TRBV28 and TRBJ1-2; D gene unclear. The CDR3 is 13 amino acids. Germline values: CDR1 MDHEN, CDR2 SYDVKM. V was clipped by 5 bases and J by 8 bases, with 15 bases between them. The CDR3 loop is CASSLRRAGGYTF. The CDR3 DNA sequence: TGTGCCAGCAGTCTTCGACGGGCCGGAGGCTACACCTTC.

This clonotype occurred a few times. The V call is TRBV18, the J call TRBJ2-3, with a weak D call TRBD2 (6 bases). Germline V gene data show CDR1 as KGHSH and CDR2 as LQKENI. CDR3 length: 15 amino acids. V gave up 4 bases and J gave up 2 bases, with 13 bases separating them. The DNA for the CDR3 is TGTGCCAGCTCACAAAATCCGGGAGCCACAGATACGCAGTATTTT. Protein product: CASSQNPGATDTQYF.

This clonotype was counted ten times or more. J is TRBJ1-2 and V is TRBV7-9, with D perhaps matching TRBD1 (6 bases). V gave up 7 bases and J gave up 4 bases, with 13 bases separating them. The CDR3 consists of 13 residues. Germline CDR1 SEHNR, CDR2 FQNEAQ (reference sequence). The CDR3 spells CASTSGTTYGYTF. CDR3 DNA: TGTGCCAGCACCTCCGGGACAACCTATGGCTACACCTTC. Combining the CDR3 with reference TRBV7-9 and TRBJ1-2 gives the whole variable domain DTGVSQNPRHKITKRGQNVTFRCDPISEHNRLYWYRQTLGQGPEFLTYFQNEAQLEKSRLLSDRFSAERPKGSFSTLEIQRTEQGDSAMYLCASTSGTTYGYTFGSGTRLTVV.

This clonotype was seen ten or more times. The gene calls are TRBV28 and TRBJ1-1; TRBD1 matches 7 bases. This CDR3 has 15 residues. CDR1 and CDR2 from the germline V gene are MDHEN and SYDVKM. The V gene end was trimmed by 5 bases and the J gene end by 0 bases; junction bases not matched to a gene: 6. The CDR3 bases are TGTGCCAGCAGTCCAAGACAGGGTATGAACACTGAAGCTTTCTTT. Translation: CASSPRQGMNTEAFF.

The chain uses TRBV6-2 or TRBV6-3 and TRBJ2-7; 7 bases map to TRBD2. With 8 bases clipped from V and 2 bases from J, the junction kept 12 bases outside the gene matches. The CDR3 totals 15 residues. Germline values: CDR1 MNHEY, CDR2 SVGEGT. The CDR3 protein is CASATRNGRPYEQYF. As DNA, the CDR3 is TGTGCCAGCGCTACTAGGAACGGGAGGCCCTACGAGCAGTACTTC.

CDR3 in DNA: TGTGCCAGCAGTCGCGGACGAGTAGGACCTACCTACGAGCAGTACTTC. The encoded protein is CASSRGRVGPTYEQYF. This chain joins TRBV14 and TRBJ2-7; no reliable D call. Germline V gene sequence: CDR1 SGHDN, CDR2 FVKESK. The CDR3 has 16 amino acids. The V and J ends lost 6 bases and 2 bases respectively, with 20 bases between them.

This clonotype was found a few times. CDR3: CASSIGVSHNSPLHF. The CDR3, as DNA: TGTGCCAGCAGCATCGGGGTCAGCCATAATTCACCCCTCCACTTT. The rearrangement uses TRBV7-2 and TRBJ1-6; D gene uncertain. There are 15 residues in the CDR3. V was shortened by 5 bases and J by 5 bases, with 13 bases between the two germline ends. CDR1 is SGHTA and CDR2 is FQGNSA in the germline V gene. Together with reference TRBV7-2 and TRBJ1-6, the CDR3 gives the full variable domain: GAGVSQSPSNKVTEKGKDVELRCDPISGHTALYWYRQSLGQGLEFLIYFQGNSAPDKSGLPSDRFSAERTGGSVSTLTIQRTQQEDSAVYLCASSIGVSHNSPLHFGNGTRLTVT.

This clonotype was seen more than once but under ten times. This chain connects TRBV6-2 or TRBV6-3 to TRBJ2-1, with TRBD2 as a possible D gene (6 bases). The CDR3 covers 14 residues. Germline V lookup: CDR1 MNHEY, CDR2 SVGEGT. The V and J ends lost 9 bases and 0 bases respectively, with 12 bases between them. CDR3 DNA sequence: TGTGCCAGTTGGAGGGAGGCCTCCTACAATGAGCAGTTCTTC. It specifies CASWREASYNEQFF.

This clonotype was recorded many times. The chain has TRBV6-2 or TRBV6-3 and TRBJ2-7; TRBD2 matches at 10 bases. Germline CDR1 reads MNHEY; CDR2 reads SVGEGT. V dropped 4 bases and J dropped 2; count of bases not matched to a gene: 2. This CDR3 comprises 14 residues. The CDR3 DNA sequence: TGTGCCAGCAGTTGGACTAGCGGCCCCTACGAGCAGTACTTC. It codes for CASSWTSGPYEQYF.

The rearrangement uses TRBV7-9 and TRBJ2-1; 7 bases agree with TRBD2. Germline assignment: CDR1 SEHNR and CDR2 FQNEAQ (reference sequence). J lost 3 bases, V lost 2 bases, and 4 bases had no gene match. The CDR3 is made up of 15 amino acids. CDR3: CASSLIAGNYNEQFF. Written as DNA, the CDR3 is TGTGCCAGCAGCTTAATAGCGGGTAACTACAATGAGCAGTTCTTC.

V is TRBV2 and J is TRBJ2-3; the D call may be TRBD1 or TRBD2 (5 bases each). Trimming removed 8 bases at V and 3 bases at J, with 15 bases between. Germline V gene sequence: CDR1 SNHLY, CDR2 FYNNEI. This CDR3 contains 14 residues. The CDR3 region is CASSPGWGTDTQYF. CDR3 bases: TGTGCCAGCTCTCCAGGGTGGGGGACAGATACGCAGTATTTT.

The chain joins TRBV18 to TRBJ2-1, with a weak D call TRBD2 (7 bases). CDR3 length equals 15 residues. Germline V CDR1 and CDR2: KGHSH, LQKENI. Trimming removed 2 bases at V and 6 bases at J, with 14 bases between. In DNA form, the CDR3 reads TGTGCCAGCTCACCAGAGGGGGGGCGCATCAATGAGCAGTTCTTC. Protein sequence: CASSPEGGRINEQFF.

The J gene is TRBJ1-5, the V gene TRBV7-3, with TRBD1 identical over 8 bases. Germline-derived CDR1 and CDR2 are SGHTA and FQGTGA. J was trimmed by 6 bases and V by 4 bases; bases with no gene match: 5. The CDR3 length is 14 residues. In DNA, the CDR3 is TGTGCCAGCAGCTCGACAGGGGAAGCTCAGCCCCAGCATTTT. Translated, it gives CASSSTGEAQPQHF.

There are a few counts of this clonotype. V and J are TRBV7-6 and TRBJ1-3, with a possible D match to TRBD1 (5 bases). Per germline, CDR1 SGHVS and CDR2 FNYEAQ. V was shortened by 6 bases and J by 0 bases, with 15 bases between the two germline ends. The CDR3 length is 16 residues. CDR3 nucleotides: TGTGCCAGCAGTCCTTGGGGCTCCAGCTCTGGAAACACCATATATTTT. Translation gives CASSPWGSSSGNTIYF.